One and the same sample provided the 29 T cell receptor beta chains below, sequenced in a study of CD8 T cells in ankylosing spondylitis. Study-level results: For ankylosing spondylitis blood, a TCR beta motif of eight or nine highly homologous variants appeared characteristic.

The antigens these receptors bind are not known. TCRdb itself ran the 5' RACE reads through MiXCR, one entry per CDR3 protein. This table holds 250,000 to 350,000 distinct CDR3 sequences, less than 9.5% found once. Sequenced: blood, either unsorted or a sorted T cell fraction (not recorded which). All receptors come from a male donor with ankylosing spondylitis.

This clonotype has a handful of counts. This chain uses TRBV5-8 with TRBJ2-1; weak D call: TRBD2 (5 bases). CDR1 and CDR2 from the germline V gene are SGHTS and YDEGEE. V shed 1 base and J shed 9 bases, with 14 bases lying between them. The CDR3 loop spans 14 amino acids. The CDR3: CASSLTVPGVEQFF. For the CDR3, the DNA is TGTGCCAGCAGCTTGACGGTACCCGGGGTTGAGCAGTTCTTC.

This rearrangement joins TRBV20-1 to TRBJ2-5, with unresolved D. The CDR3 totals 14 residues. Per the germline V gene, CDR1 is DFQATT and CDR2 is SNEGSKA (reference sequence). V was shortened by 5 bases and J by 7 bases, with 20 bases between the two germline ends. CDR3 amino acids: CSAGFLEGPWTQYF. The CDR3 DNA is TGCAGTGCTGGTTTCCTCGAAGGGCCTTGGACCCAGTACTTC.

In this sample, this clonotype turned up a few times. The chain carries TRBV29-1 and TRBJ2-3; D tentatively reads TRBD1 or TRBD2 (5 bases each). The CDR3 has 13 amino acids. Germline V gene lookup returns CDR1 SQVTM and CDR2 ANQGSEA. Between the trimmed V and J ends, which lost 5 bases and 4 bases, there was a span of 13 bases. The CDR3 sequence is CSVRRDEADTQYF. CDR3 coding DNA: TGCAGCGTTCGCCGGGACGAGGCAGATACGCAGTATTTT.

This clonotype was detected only a few times. The V call is TRBV20-1, the J call TRBJ2-3; TRBD2 matches 7 bases. J was trimmed by 1 base and V by 6 bases; bases with no gene match: 19. Germline lookup yields CDR1 DFQATT and CDR2 SNEGSKA (reference sequence). The CDR3 covers 18 residues. For the CDR3, the DNA is TGCAGTGCCACCCTTGGAGCGGGGCGGGTGGGGGGCACAGATACGCAGTATTTT. It encodes CSATLGAGRVGGTDTQYF.

At least ten counts were recorded for this clonotype. The V call is TRBV12-3 or TRBV12-4, the J call TRBJ2-5, with D possibly being TRBD1 (6 bases). V was pared by 7 bases and J by 3 bases, with 12 bases between. This CDR3 comprises 13 residues. The CDR3 DNA reads TGTGCCAGCAACCTCGGACAGAAAGAGACCCAGTACTTC. This translates into CASNLGQKETQYF.

The rearrangement links TRBV5-5 to TRBJ1-5; D is undetermined. V was clipped by 4 bases and J by 0 bases, with 8 bases between them. The CDR3 extends over 14 amino acids. The V gene's germline CDR1 is SGHKS and CDR2 YYEKEE (reference sequence). CDR3 DNA: TGTGCCAGCAGCGACATTTATAGCAATCAGCCCCAGCATTTT. This gives the protein CASSDIYSNQPQHF.

This clonotype came up a few times. This chain uses TRBV28 with TRBJ2-7; 10 nucleotides match TRBD1. Germline V gene data show CDR1 as MDHEN and CDR2 as SYDVKM. This CDR3 comprises 17 residues. The V segment lost 2 bases and the J segment 5 bases; nucleotides outside the gene matches: 12. In DNA form, the CDR3 reads TGTGCCAGCAGTTTAGTGCGCTTCGGGACAGGGGCGAACGAGCAGTACTTC. It is translated as CASSLVRFGTGANEQYF.

The V call is TRBV11-1, the J call TRBJ2-1; the D is unclear. Trimming cost V 0 bases and J 0 bases, with 12 bases left between them. Germline lookup yields CDR1 SGHAT and CDR2 FQDESV (reference sequence). The CDR3 totals 17 residues. The CDR3 region is CASSLAGWETSYNEQFF. The DNA of the CDR3 is TGTGCCAGCAGCTTAGCGGGGTGGGAAACCTCCTACAATGAGCAGTTCTTC.

The chain employs TRBV4-2 and TRBJ2-1; TRBD1 matches at 11 bases. J was trimmed by 6 bases and V by 3 bases; bases with no gene match: 4. CDR1 LGHNA and CDR2 YNFKEQ come from the germline V gene. This CDR3 has 15 residues. Here the CDR3 DNA reads TGTGCCAGCAGCCAGGGACAGGGGGATGTCAATGAGCAGTTCTTC. Translation gives CASSQGQGDVNEQFF.

This clonotype was detected many times. CDR3 sequence: CASSPSSPIAKNIQYF. CDR3 DNA: TGTGCCAGCAGCCCTTCTTCTCCCATAGCCAAAAACATTCAGTACTTC. J is TRBJ2-4 and V is TRBV11-2, with D unclear. Germline loops: CDR1 SGHAT, CDR2 FQNNGV. V shed 5 bases and J shed 0 bases, with 14 bases lying between them. This CDR3 has 16 amino acids.

Many counts were recorded for this clonotype. J is TRBJ2-1 and V is TRBV6-5, with 7 bases matching TRBD2. Germline V gives CDR1 MNHEY, CDR2 SVGAGI. This CDR3 spans 16 amino acids. With V trimmed by 2 bases and J by 2 bases, 6 bases remained unmatched. CDR3 in DNA: TGTGCCAGCAGTTACGCTAGCGGAGCCCCCTACAATGAGCAGTTCTTC. This codes for CASSYASGAPYNEQFF.

This clonotype has ten or more counts. The chain uses TRBV4-2 and TRBJ2-1; D not certain. This CDR3 contains 16 residues. From germline, CDR1 is LGHNA and CDR2 YNFKEQ. V was shortened by 0 bases and J by 2 bases, with 11 bases between the two germline ends. DNA of the CDR3: TGTGCCAGCAGCCAAGATAAGTGGGCGGCCTACAATGAGCAGTTCTTC. It is translated as CASSQDKWAAYNEQFF.

This clonotype has at least ten counts. The CDR3 spells CSAAGMRGADTQYF. CDR3 sequence (DNA): TGCAGTGCTGCGGGGATGCGGGGGGCAGATACGCAGTATTTT. The V call is TRBV20-1, the J call TRBJ2-3; 8 bases match TRBD2. The V and J ends lost 5 bases and 4 bases, in that order; junction bases with no gene match: 8. The V gene's germline CDR1 is DFQATT and CDR2 SNEGSKA (reference sequence). CDR3 length equals 14 residues.

This clonotype occurred many times. V gene TRBV29-1 combines with J gene TRBJ2-3; 11 bases fit TRBD2. Germline loops: CDR1 SQVTM, CDR2 ANQGSEA. V lost 6 bases to trimming and J lost 1 base; unmatched junction nucleotides: 6. CDR3 length: 15 amino acids. This CDR3 reads CSVSGTSGRTDTQYF. In nucleotides, the CDR3 is TGCAGCGTCTCAGGGACTAGCGGACGCACAGATACGCAGTATTTT.

This clonotype was detected a few times. V and J are TRBV12-3 or TRBV12-4 and TRBJ1-5; 12 nucleotides align to TRBD1. J lost 8 bases, V lost 2 bases, and 7 bases had no gene match. CDR3 size: 16 residues. For the CDR3, the DNA is TGTGCCAGCAGTTTACTCGGGACAGGGGGCTTTGAGCCCCAGCATTTT. Protein product: CASSLLGTGGFEPQHF.

Many counts were recorded for this clonotype. V is TRBV28 and J is TRBJ1-5; TRBD1 agrees at 9 bases. The CDR3 runs 16 residues. Germline-derived CDR1 and CDR2 are MDHEN and SYDVKM. Losses at the gene ends were 6 bases for V and 3 bases for J; bases not matched to a gene: 9. The CDR3 sequence is CASSLNRGLHNQPQHF. The CDR3 nucleotides are TGTGCCAGCAGCCTCAACAGGGGGCTACACAATCAGCCCCAGCATTTT. The variable domain in full, with the rest retrieved from reference TRBV28 and TRBJ1-5, is DVKVTQSSRYLVKRTGEKVFLECVQDMDHENMFWYRQDPGLGLRLIYFSYDVKMKEKGDIPEGYSVSREKKERFSLILESASTNQTSMYLCASSLNRGLHNQPQHFGDGTRLSIL.

This clonotype was counted ten times or more. The rearrangement links TRBV21-1 to TRBJ2-2. TRBV21-1 is flagged as a pseudogene. CDR3 size: 11 residues. Here the CDR3 DNA reads TGTGCCAGCAGCAAGGGGGGGGAGCTGTTTTTT. Its protein product is CASSKGGELFF.

V and J are TRBV27 and TRBJ2-7; TRBD2 agrees at 11 bases. V was clipped by 3 bases and J by 2 bases; unmatched bases: 3. The CDR3 loop spans 15 amino acids. The germline V gene has CDR1 MNHEY and CDR2 SMNVEV (reference sequence). CDR3 in amino acids: CASSFGSGRAYEQYF. As DNA, the CDR3 is TGTGCCAGCAGTTTCGGTAGCGGGAGGGCCTACGAGCAGTACTTC.

J is TRBJ1-2 and V is TRBV9; no clear D. The CDR3 is 12 residues long. Between the trimmed V and J ends, which lost 4 bases and 8 bases, there was a span of 12 bases. Germline lookup yields CDR1 SGDLS and CDR2 YYNGEE. The DNA of the CDR3 is TGTGCCAGCAGCAGAGGAGGGATCGGCTACACCTTC. Its translation: CASSRGGIGYTF.

The chain links TRBV6-6 to TRBJ2-5; possibly TRBD2 for D (7 bases). V gave up 11 bases and J gave up 5 bases, with 15 bases separating them. Germline CDR1 MNHNY, CDR2 SVGAGI (reference sequence). This CDR3 comprises 12 residues. The CDR3 DNA follows: TGTGCCGGGGGGGCGAGTCGGGAGACCCAGTACTTC. It translates to CAGGASRETQYF.

The chain joins TRBV20-1 to TRBJ2-3; the D call may be TRBD1 or TRBD2 (5 bases each). Between the trimmed V and J ends, which lost 0 bases and 3 bases, there was a span of 13 bases. Germline values: CDR1 DFQATT, CDR2 SNEGSKA (reference sequence). The CDR3 runs 15 residues. In nucleotides, the CDR3 is TGCAGTGCTAGAGACGTCCCCTGGGGGACAGATACGCAGTATTTT. It codes for CSARDVPWGTDTQYF.

CDR3 sequence: CASSRDQETQYF. In nucleotides, the CDR3 is TGTGCCAGCAGTAGGGATCAAGAGACCCAGTACTTC. The V and J genes are TRBV7-9 and TRBJ2-5; D unresolved. This CDR3 comprises 12 residues. Germline CDR1 is SEHNR and CDR2 is FQNEAQ (reference sequence). Between the trimmed V and J ends, which lost 6 bases and 2 bases, there was a span of 7 bases.

This chain uses TRBV12-3 or TRBV12-4 with TRBJ2-1, with a weak D call TRBD1 (6 bases). This CDR3 region has 16 residues. V lost 7 bases and J 3 bases, leaving 19 bases between the germline ends. CDR3: CASNGPPGVGYNEQFF. The DNA for the CDR3 is TGTGCCAGCAATGGACCCCCAGGGGTTGGCTACAATGAGCAGTTCTTC.

This clonotype was counted only a few times. The V and J genes are TRBV13 and TRBJ1-4; D remains unclear. In germline, CDR1 is PRHDT, CDR2 FYEKMQ (reference sequence). V lost 5 bases, J lost 0 bases, and 10 bases lay in between. There are 15 residues in the CDR3. CDR3 sequence: CASSPGHATNEKLFF. The DNA of the CDR3 is TGTGCCAGCAGCCCGGGCCACGCAACTAATGAAAAACTGTTTTTT.

This clonotype showed up just a few times. The rearrangement joins TRBV12-3 or TRBV12-4 to TRBJ2-1; TRBD1 agrees at 10 bases. The CDR3 runs 15 residues. V lost 6 bases and J lost 9; bases outside the gene matches: 11. CDR3: CASRKGPGQGTEQFF. The CDR3 DNA is TGTGCCAGCAGAAAGGGACCGGGACAGGGGACTGAGCAGTTCTTC.

The chain recombines TRBV4-3 with TRBJ2-1; 11 nucleotides match TRBD2. V dropped 4 bases and J dropped 4; count of bases not matched to a gene: 12. The CDR3 covers 18 residues. Germline assignment: CDR1 LGHNA and CDR2 YSLEER. The CDR3 region is CASSRQPLAGVGYNEQFF. Written as DNA, the CDR3 is TGCGCCAGCAGCCGCCAACCACTAGCGGGAGTGGGTTACAATGAGCAGTTCTTC.

The chain links TRBV19 to TRBJ2-7; D unresolved. Germline loops: CDR1 LNHDA, CDR2 SQIVND (reference sequence). The CDR3 runs to 12 residues. Trimming left V 4 bases short and J 7 bases short, with 11 bases between. CDR3 amino acids: CASSREGGEQYF. The CDR3 region has the DNA TGTGCCAGTAGTAGAGAAGGCGGTGAGCAGTACTTC.

This clonotype was recorded a few times. The chain combines TRBV19 with TRBJ2-5; 9 bases fit TRBD2. The CDR3 contains 14 residues. The trim removed 9 bases at V and 5 bases at J, leaving 10 bases unmatched. CDR1 is LNHDA, CDR2 SQIVND, per germline (reference sequence). CDR3 region: CASRGRTSGETQYF. The CDR3 DNA reads as TGTGCCAGCAGGGGGAGAACTAGCGGGGAGACCCAGTACTTC.

The chain is built from TRBV20-1 and TRBJ2-7; TRBD1 or TRBD2 may be the D gene (6 bases each). The germline V and J ends were trimmed by 6 bases and 1 base, with 28 bases remaining between them. The CDR3 contains 18 residues. Germline V CDR1 and CDR2: DFQATT, SNEGSKA (reference sequence). The CDR3 here is CSAESGTWDSQGSYEQYF. Written as DNA, the CDR3 is TGCAGTGCCGAGTCCGGGACATGGGACTCCCAGGGGTCCTACGAGCAGTACTTC.